The rows below give T cell receptor beta chains drawn from one sample of a study of blood T cells in healthy people across ages. TCRdb itself ran the 5' RACE reads through MiXCR, one entry per CDR3 protein. Among 1.5 million to 2 million distinct CDR3 sequences, about 32% were seen once, and the ten largest hold over 9%. The sequenced material came from blood. The receptors were sampled from a woman in her 30s in good health. The CDR3 runs from the conserved cysteine through the conserved F or W. Fields, in order: J gene, clone size, V gene, CDR3 protein. Only part of the rows carry a size: once, few, many, or a class if the clone is expanded.

TRBJ2-7 | NA | TRBV21-1 | CASSASLPIYEQYF
TRBJ2-5 | NA | TRBV28 | CASSGYKHLETQYF
TRBJ1-4 | few | TRBV12-3/TRBV12-4 | CASREEGARVEKLFF
TRBJ2-7 | many | TRBV29-1 | CSVQTGGPNEQYF
TRBJ2-1 | few | TRBV20-1 | CRGSGRVFEQFF
TRBJ1-2 | NA | TRBV10-3 | CAISETPDRARFGYTF
TRBJ2-7 | NA | TRBV27 | CASSLILGPGPQYF
TRBJ2-5 | NA | TRBV12-3/TRBV12-4 | CASSLERGMETQYF
TRBJ2-3 | many | TRBV29-1 | CSGRPTSTDTQYF
TRBJ2-5 | NA | TRBV10-3 | CTISEHSGGSQETQYF
TRBJ2-3 | NA | TRBV12-3/TRBV12-4 | CASSRKLKANTQYF
TRBJ2-2 | NA | TRBV24-1 | CATSDPSGAPNTGELFF
TRBJ1-5 | NA | TRBV28 | CASTEGTANQPQHF
TRBJ1-3 | NA | TRBV18 | CASSLGILGNTIYF
TRBJ2-6 | NA | TRBV4-1 | CASSQDLGGRASSGANVLTF
TRBJ1-1 | few | TRBV5-1 | CASSARQGAEAFF
TRBJ1-2 | NA | TRBV5-1 | CASRVEGSDGYTF
TRBJ2-1 | NA | TRBV6-1 | CASSEFSYGGEPYNEQFF
TRBJ2-5 | NA | TRBV28 | CASSFPGGRGETQYF
TRBJ1-1 | NA | TRBV20-1 | CSASESRGRSEAFF
TRBJ2-7 | NA | TRBV5-1 | CASSWDLAGINEQYF
TRBJ2-3 | few | TRBV3-1 | CAGSFSGRARNTQYF
TRBJ1-5 | NA | TRBV19 | CASQGQISNQPQHF
TRBJ1-1 | NA | TRBV7-2 | CASSSPPANTEAFF
TRBJ2-7 | NA | TRBV3-1 | CASSRGAWGQGPREQYF
TRBJ1-2 | NA | TRBV7-2 | CASSPGQLGGYTF
TRBJ2-7 | once | TRBV24-1 | CATSPSGHSYEQYF
TRBJ2-3 | few | TRBV5-1 | CASSPAGGTATDTQYF
TRBJ1-4 | NA | TRBV7-9 | CASSLGDRREKLFF
TRBJ2-7 | many | TRBV7-9 | CASSLSTEQYF
TRBJ2-7 | many | TRBV7-6 | CASRSGGLEQYF
TRBJ2-1 | NA | TRBV20-1 | CSPRTSPYNEQFF
TRBJ2-7 | few | TRBV10-3 | CAISAPTGNSYEQYF
TRBJ1-2 | few | TRBV12-3/TRBV12-4 | CASSPGQGLRGYTF
TRBJ2-7 | few | TRBV20-1 | CSARAGAYGEQYF
TRBJ2-7 | NA | TRBV4-2 | CASSQVQGQAYEQYF
TRBJ2-1 | NA | TRBV7-9 | CARSSSEGGYNEQFF